The clone carrying this TCR beta chain was counted only a few times. What it binds is unknown. These data come from a study of blood T cells in healthy people across ages. In the study overall: Per two T cells, about one barcoded beta molecule was captured through template switching. Study-wide results and caveats: CMV status of donors was not determined, possibly confounding expanded clonotype changes. Across the age range, TCR beta diversity per million T cells fell in a roughly linear way. Any conclusive comparison of naive versus antigen-experienced cells was prevented by using unsorted PBMCs.

With a J-beta primer mix and a sample-barcoded 5' primer, a second PCR ran roughly 7 to 11 cycles. One entry per CDR3 protein results from TCRdb running MiXCR on the 5' RACE reads. Seen here are 1.5 million to 2 million distinct CDR3 sequences, approximately 39% observed once, and the top ten hold 20% to 25%. Sequencing was performed on blood. The origin of this receptor is a human donor in good health.

This CDR3 reads CATSRMGQAVEQYF. The CDR3 region has the DNA TGTGCCACCAGCAGAATGGGACAGGCGGTCGAGCAGTACTTC. The chain joins TRBV15 to TRBJ2-7; 8 bases align to TRBD1. The CDR3 is 14 residues long. Losses at the gene ends were 2 bases for V and 6 bases for J; bases not matched to a gene: 6. Germline V gives CDR1 LNHNV, CDR2 YYDKDF (reference sequence).